This T cell receptor (beta chain) was found in a study of T-cell memory formation after mild COVID-19. Regarding the study as a whole: Day 15 to 85 contracting clones showed balanced CD4/CD8; later expanders leaned CD4+. Among contracting clones, CD4+ were mainly CM/EM and CD8+ enriched in EMRA.

Each CDR3 protein is one row after TCRdb ran MiXCR on the 5' RACE reads. Of under 700,000 distinct CDR3 sequences listed, about 20% are singletons. Trimming removed 1 base from V and 7 bases from J; junction bases left unmatched: 7. This CDR3 has 16 amino acids. Germline-derived CDR1 and CDR2 are KGHSH and LQKENI. Remarks on this clonotype: Its antigen is unknown.

This TCR came from an adult woman who had mild COVID-19 (a few samples of this study predate the infection). Cell type and time point are not known. The chain combines TRBV18 with TRBJ2-1; 10 nucleotides agree with TRBD2. The specimen sequenced was PBMCs or a T cell subset sorted from them (not recorded which). The CDR3 spells CASSPLAGGSSNEQFF. In nucleotides, the CDR3 is TGTGCCAGCTCACCACTAGCGGGAGGTTCTTCAAATGAGCAGTTCTTC.